The 14 T cell receptor beta chains below come from one sample, sequenced in a study of naive and memory T cell subsets. Both TRBC1 and TRBC2 were covered by a beta constant-region primer of two equimolar oligonucleotides. TCRdb analysed the UMI-ligation and nested PCR reads with MiXCR anew, one entry per CDR3 protein. The data show under 100,000 distinct CDR3 sequences, around 7% seen once. Source material: central memory CD4+ T cells from blood. All receptors derive from a human donor in good health.

This clonotype was detected only a few times. The genes are TRBV27 and TRBJ2-3, with 7 bases aligning to TRBD2. The J segment lost 2 bases and the V segment lost 7 bases, leaving 9 bases of the junction unmatched. This CDR3 has 15 residues. Germline CDR1 is MNHEY and CDR2 is SMNVEV (reference sequence). As DNA, the CDR3 is TGTGCCAGCAACAAGGCGGGGGTAGTCACAGATACGCAGTATTTT. Its protein product is CASNKAGVVTDTQYF.

The V and J genes are TRBV13 and TRBJ2-5, with D hard to call. In germline, CDR1 is PRHDT, CDR2 FYEKMQ (reference sequence). V was clipped by 2 bases and J by 2 bases, with 15 bases between them. CDR3 length: 16 amino acids. Here the CDR3 reads CASSLSGVTLQETQYF. The CDR3 DNA follows: TGTGCCAGCAGCTTATCCGGTGTGACCTTACAAGAGACCCAGTACTTC.

The sample holds a few counts of this clonotype. The chain recombines TRBV5-1 with TRBJ2-1, with TRBD2 identical over 10 bases. The V gene's germline CDR1 is SGHRS and CDR2 YFSETQ. The CDR3 has 16 amino acids. The V segment lost 4 bases and the J segment 4 bases; nucleotides outside the gene matches: 8. CDR3 region: CASSGTSGAGYNEQFF. The CDR3 coding sequence is TGCGCCAGCAGCGGAACTAGCGGGGCCGGATACAATGAGCAGTTCTTC.

This clonotype was observed a handful of times. The genes are TRBV7-2 and TRBJ1-2; 8 positions match TRBD1. Per germline, CDR1 SGHTA and CDR2 FQGNSA. V shed 5 bases and J 6 bases; nucleotides not matched to a gene: 14. The CDR3 contains 16 residues. CDR3 sequence: CASSQAWTGQFHGYTF. CDR3 sequence (DNA): TGTGCCAGCAGCCAAGCCTGGACAGGGCAATTTCATGGCTACACCTTC.

This clonotype was detected many times. The chain couples TRBV28 to TRBJ2-1; D possibly corresponds to TRBD2 (5 bases). Trimming removed 3 bases from V and 6 bases from J, with 12 bases in between. The CDR3 runs to 14 residues. Germline-derived CDR1 and CDR2 are MDHEN and SYDVKM. The CDR3 loop reads CASSFGTGSNEQFF. DNA of the CDR3: TGTGCCAGCAGTTTTGGAACTGGGAGCAATGAGCAGTTCTTC.

This clonotype was observed many times. This chain joins TRBV9 and TRBJ1-6; D is uncertain. In germline, CDR1 is SGDLS, CDR2 YYNGEE. Trimming removed 4 bases at V and 6 bases at J, with 14 bases between. The CDR3 is made up of 15 amino acids. CDR3 region: CASSSDVAANSPLHF. DNA for the CDR3: TGTGCCAGCAGCTCAGACGTGGCTGCTAATTCACCCCTCCACTTT.

The chain employs TRBV29-1 and TRBJ2-7, with TRBD1 matching 11 bases. The V gene end was trimmed by 6 bases and the J gene end by 9 bases; junction bases not matched to a gene: 10. Germline V lookup: CDR1 SQVTM, CDR2 ANQGSEA. The CDR3 runs to 13 residues. The CDR3 protein is CSVWDRGKSGQYF. CDR3 bases: TGCAGCGTGTGGGACAGGGGGAAGTCTGGGCAGTACTTC.

This clonotype has more than one count but fewer than ten. The rearrangement joins TRBV11-2 to TRBJ2-2; D may be TRBD1 (6 bases). Deletions cut 6 bases from V and 6 bases from J, with 17 bases between. Germline V lookup: CDR1 SGHAT, CDR2 FQNNGV. This CDR3 region has 15 residues. CDR3 in DNA: TGTGCCAGCAGGCGTCAACAGGGAATCGCCGGGGAGCTGTTTTTT. Translated: CASRRQQGIAGELFF.

This chain connects TRBV7-2 to TRBJ2-5; TRBD2 is a possible D gene (7 bases). The CDR3 has 15 amino acids. CDR1 SGHTA and CDR2 FQGNSA come from the germline V gene. Trimming pared 7 bases from V and 1 base from J, leaving 16 bases between. The CDR3 coding sequence is TGTGCCAGCACCCCTGGGGGGGGGCTCCAAGAGACCCAGTACTTC. It yields the protein CASTPGGGLQETQYF.

This clonotype was recorded many times. The chain is built from TRBV7-2 and TRBJ2-5; 8 bases are a match to TRBD1. V trimming: 5 bases; J trimming: 1 base; junction bases outside the gene matches: 3. This CDR3 has 14 amino acids. Germline V gene lookup returns CDR1 SGHTA and CDR2 FQGNSA. The CDR3 region has the DNA TGTGCCAGCAGCAGAGGACAGGGCCAAGAGACCCAGTACTTC. It is translated as CASSRGQGQETQYF.

This clonotype appeared many times. This sequence joins TRBV4-2 and TRBJ2-3, with unresolved D. The V gene lost 1 base and the J gene lost 6 bases, with 11 bases spanning the gap. The CDR3 runs 14 residues. Germline V gene lookup returns CDR1 LGHNA and CDR2 YNFKEQ. The CDR3 DNA reads as TGTGCCAGCAGCCAAGGAATTGTTCGCGATACGCAGTATTTT. This gives the protein CASSQGIVRDTQYF.

Only a few counts were recorded for this clonotype. The rearrangement joins TRBV2 to TRBJ1-1, with D possibly TRBD1 on 6 matching bases. The CDR3 is made up of 13 amino acids. CDR1 is SNHLY and CDR2 is FYNNEI in the germline V gene. With 11 bases removed from V and 1 base from J, the gap between germline ends came to 14 bases. CDR3 protein: CAGGAEGNTEAFF. CDR3 in DNA: TGTGCCGGGGGGGCAGAAGGGAACACTGAAGCTTTCTTT.

The chain couples TRBV6-2 or TRBV6-3 to TRBJ1-5, with D unresolved. Germline-derived CDR1 and CDR2 are MNHEY and SVGEGT. The CDR3 has 15 amino acids. Trimming cost V 2 bases and J 3 bases, with 11 bases left between them. In DNA, the CDR3 is TGTGCCAGCAGTTACCGGGCAGTTACCAATCAGCCCCAGCATTTT. Protein: CASSYRAVTNQPQHF.

Points on this clonotype: Being one base from a much bigger clone, this may be a read error. V usage is TRBV11-2 and J usage is TRBJ2-2, with D perhaps being TRBD1 or TRBD2 (5 bases each). There are 14 residues in the CDR3. The germline gives CDR1 SGHAT, CDR2 FQNNGV. The CDR3 reads CVSSLRGGTGELFF. CDR3 bases: TGTGTCAGCAGCCTCCGTGGGGGCACCGGGGAGCTGTTTTTT.